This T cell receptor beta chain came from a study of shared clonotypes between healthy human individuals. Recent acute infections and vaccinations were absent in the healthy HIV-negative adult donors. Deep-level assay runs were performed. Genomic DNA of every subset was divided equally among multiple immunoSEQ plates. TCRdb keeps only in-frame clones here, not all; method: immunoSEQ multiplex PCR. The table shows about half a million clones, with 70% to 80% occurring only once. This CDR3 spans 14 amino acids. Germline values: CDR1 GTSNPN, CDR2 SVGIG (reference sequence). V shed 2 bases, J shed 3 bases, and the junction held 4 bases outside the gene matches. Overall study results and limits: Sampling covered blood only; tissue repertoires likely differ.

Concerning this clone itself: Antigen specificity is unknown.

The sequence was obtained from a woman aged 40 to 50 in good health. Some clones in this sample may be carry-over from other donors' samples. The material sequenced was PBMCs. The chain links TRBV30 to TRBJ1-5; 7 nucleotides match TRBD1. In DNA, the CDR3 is TGTGCCTGGAGTAAACAGGGGAACAATCAGCCCCAGCATTTT. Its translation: CAWSKQGNNQPQHF.